One and the same sample provided the 17 T cell receptor beta chains below, sequenced in a study of shared clonotypes between healthy human individuals. The protocol was immunoSEQ multiplex PCR, while the TCRdb copy is restricted to in-frame clones and leaves out a portion. Found here are millions of clones, 90% to 95% of them singletons; the top ten hold roughly 0.13%. Sequenced input: naive CD4+ T cells sorted from blood. Subset here: CD45RA+ positively selected. These TCRs come from a man aged 18-30 years in good health.

With regard to this clone: This specimen includes other DNA sequences encoding the same CDR3. The chain is built from TRBV5-1 and TRBJ2-7; D is undetermined. The CDR3 runs 14 residues. The germline V gene has CDR1 SGHRS and CDR2 YFSETQ. The V and J ends lost 0 bases and 3 bases respectively, with 10 bases between them. The CDR3 DNA reads TGCGCCAGCAGCTTGGCCCCTTCCAACTACGAGCAGTACTTC. Its protein is CASSLAPSNYEQYF.

This chain joins TRBV18 and TRBJ2-5; D gene unclear. Trimming removed 3 bases from V and 1 base from J, with 6 bases in between. Germline CDR1 is KGHSH and CDR2 is LQKENI. The CDR3 has 13 residues. The CDR3 here is CASSPKIQETQYF. DNA for the CDR3: TGTGCCAGCTCACCTAAGATCCAAGAGACCCAGTACTTC.

Comment on this clone: Other DNA sequences in the same sample also yield this CDR3. The J gene is TRBJ1-6, the V gene TRBV7-9; possible D gene TRBD1, 5 bases. Per germline, CDR1 SEHNR and CDR2 FQNEAQ (reference sequence). V was cut by 6 bases and J by 6 bases, with 12 bases left in between. This CDR3 comprises 14 residues. The CDR3 protein is CASSLSGTNSPLHF. CDR3 coding DNA: TGTGCCAGCAGTCTGTCCGGGACTAATTCACCCCTCCACTTT.

The rearrangement joins TRBV20-1 to TRBJ2-3, with unresolved D. From germline, CDR1 is DFQATT and CDR2 SNEGSKA (reference sequence). The CDR3 runs 11 residues. V lost 5 bases, J lost 5 bases, and 8 bases lay in between. CDR3 residues: CSAGALDTQYF. CDR3 in DNA: TGCAGTGCTGGCGCTCTAGATACGCAGTATTTT.

J is TRBJ2-6 and V is TRBV4-1, with D possibly matching TRBD2 (5 bases). The CDR3 runs to 16 residues. Per germline, CDR1 MGHRA and CDR2 YSYEKL. Trimming removed 4 bases from V and 2 bases from J, with 12 bases in between. CDR3 sequence (DNA): TGCGCCAGCAGCCTCGCCATGGGAGCTGGGGCCAACGTCCTGACTTTC. This gives the protein CASSLAMGAGANVLTF.

Here the CDR3 reads CASSMRFEGYTF. CDR3 in DNA: TGTGCCAGTAGTATGCGTTTTGAGGGCTACACCTTC. The genes are TRBV19 and TRBJ1-2; D unclear. The CDR3 spans 12 residues. Trimming removed 3 bases from V and 8 bases from J, with 10 bases in between. CDR1 and CDR2 (germline): LNHDA, SQIVND (reference sequence).

The chain couples TRBV7-9 to TRBJ2-7; D ambiguous. V was cut by 5 bases and J by 4 bases, with 15 bases left in between. Germline CDR1 reads SEHNR; CDR2 reads FQNEAQ (reference sequence). This CDR3 has 14 amino acids. The CDR3 DNA follows: TGTGCCAGCAGCGCGACCATAGGGTTTTACGAGCAGTACTTC. It encodes CASSATIGFYEQYF.

The chain combines TRBV6-1 with TRBJ1-3; no reliable D call. The V end lost 8 bases, the J end lost 0 bases, and 5 bases lay between the germline ends. The germline V gene encodes CDR1 MNHNS and CDR2 SASEGT. This CDR3 region has 12 residues. The CDR3 nucleotides are TGTGCCAGCCCCGACTCTGGAAACACCATATATTTT. Protein product: CASPDSGNTIYF.

The rearrangement joins TRBV21-1 to TRBJ1-5. TRBV21-1 is classified as a pseudogene. The CDR3 covers 14 residues. The CDR3 here is CASSNAAVSQPQHF. CDR3 bases: TGTGCCAGCAGCAATGCGGCCGTGTCTCAGCCCCAGCATTTT.

CDR3 residues: CASSPRKTPGETQYF. For the CDR3, the DNA is TGTGCCAGCAGTCCACGAAAAACCCCAGGCGAGACCCAGTACTTC. The chain combines TRBV28 with TRBJ2-5; no reliable D call. In germline, CDR1 is MDHEN, CDR2 SYDVKM. Between the trimmed V and J ends, which lost 5 bases and 5 bases, there was a span of 18 bases. The CDR3 spans 15 residues.

The chain uses TRBV19 and TRBJ1-2; D unclear. Germline CDR1 is LNHDA and CDR2 is SQIVND (reference sequence). The CDR3 runs 16 residues. V lost 7 bases, J lost 4 bases, and 22 bases lay in between. This CDR3 reads CASTPLPTRGAYGYTF. DNA for the CDR3: TGTGCCAGTACCCCCTTGCCCACCCGGGGTGCCTATGGCTACACCTTC. Based on the CDR3 plus reference TRBV19 and TRBJ1-2, the full variable domain is DGGITQSPKYLFRKEGQNVTLSCEQNLNHDAMYWYRQDPGQGLRLIYYSQIVNDFQKGDIAEGYSVSREKKESFPLTVTSAQKNPTAFYLCASTPLPTRGAYGYTFGSGTRLTVV.

V is TRBV5-1 and J is TRBJ2-5, with TRBD1 as a possible D gene (6 bases). With 4 bases removed from V and 1 base from J, the gap between germline ends came to 17 bases. There are 16 residues in the CDR3. Germline CDR1 SGHRS, CDR2 YFSETQ. CDR3 protein: CASSPEPGQPQETQYF. The CDR3 DNA follows: TGCGCCAGCAGCCCGGAACCGGGACAACCCCAAGAGACCCAGTACTTC. The full variable domain, completed using reference TRBV5-1 and TRBJ2-5, is KAGVTQTPRYLIKTRGQQVTLSCSPISGHRSVSWYQQTPGQGLQFLFEYFSETQRNKGNFPGRFSGRQFSNSRSEMNVSTLELGDSALYLCASSPEPGQPQETQYFGPGTRLLVL.

Details on this clone: The sample has other DNA sequences that encode this CDR3 too. This chain uses TRBV5-6 with TRBJ1-3, with D possibly matching TRBD1 (5 bases). In germline, CDR1 is SGHDT, CDR2 YYEEEE. The CDR3 consists of 15 residues. V lost 5 bases and J 0 bases, leaving 12 bases between the germline ends. The CDR3 nucleotides are TGTGCCAGCAGTCTTCGACAGACCTCTGGAAACACCATATATTTT. Protein: CASSLRQTSGNTIYF.

Only one count was recorded for this clone. Other DNA sequences in the sample encode the same CDR3. CDR3 nucleotide sequence: TGCGCCAGCAGCTTGGCCCTGGCGGGAGGCCCGAACACCGGGGAGCTGTTTTTT. Translated: CASSLALAGGPNTGELFF. J is TRBJ2-2 and V is TRBV5-1; 8 bases fit TRBD2. This CDR3 has 18 amino acids. Trimming at V came to 0 bases and at J to 0 bases, leaving 7 bases not matched to a gene. Germline-derived CDR1 and CDR2 are SGHRS and YFSETQ. Supplemented by reference TRBV5-1 and TRBJ2-2, the full variable domain reads KAGVTQTPRYLIKTRGQQVTLSCSPISGHRSVSWYQQTPGQGLQFLFEYFSETQRNKGNFPGRFSGRQFSNSRSEMNVSTLELGDSALYLCASSLALAGGPNTGELFFGEGSRLTVL.

V usage is TRBV11-1 and J usage is TRBJ2-5; tentatively, D is TRBD1 or TRBD2 (5 bases each). V was cut by 5 bases and J by 0 bases, with 10 bases left in between. Looked up from germline, CDR1 is SGHAT and CDR2 is FQDESV (reference sequence). The CDR3 extends over 14 amino acids. Here the CDR3 DNA reads TGTGCCAGCAGCCCAGGGACCGACCAAGAGACCCAGTACTTC. Translating gives CASSPGTDQETQYF.

The chain uses TRBV7-9 and TRBJ2-7, with 12 bases aligning to TRBD2. Trimming removed 6 bases from V and 0 bases from J; junction bases left unmatched: 3. The germline CDR1 and CDR2 sequences are SEHNR and FQNEAQ (reference sequence). The CDR3 extends over 15 amino acids. CDR3 bases: TGTGCCAGCAGACTAGCGGGGGGCCCCTCCTACGAGCAGTACTTC. Encoded protein: CASRLAGGPSYEQYF.

About this clone: The same CDR3 is also encoded by other DNA sequences in this sample. The chain couples TRBV7-9 to TRBJ2-3; TRBD1 is a possible D gene (6 bases). The CDR3 is made up of 14 amino acids. Per germline, CDR1 SEHNR and CDR2 FQNEAQ (reference sequence). Deletions cut 1 base from V and 3 bases from J, with 8 bases between. The CDR3 loop is CASSLGQGTDTQYF. The CDR3, as DNA: TGTGCCAGCAGCTTAGGGCAGGGGACAGATACGCAGTATTTT.